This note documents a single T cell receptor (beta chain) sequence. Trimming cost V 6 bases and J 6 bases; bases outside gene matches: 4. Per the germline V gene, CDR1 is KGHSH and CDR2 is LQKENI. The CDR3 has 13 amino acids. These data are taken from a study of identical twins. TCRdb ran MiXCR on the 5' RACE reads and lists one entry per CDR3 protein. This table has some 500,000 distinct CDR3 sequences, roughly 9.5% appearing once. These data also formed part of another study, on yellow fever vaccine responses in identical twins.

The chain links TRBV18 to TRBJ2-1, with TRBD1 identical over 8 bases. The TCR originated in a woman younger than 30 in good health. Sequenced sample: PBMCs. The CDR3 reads CASSPGQANEQFF. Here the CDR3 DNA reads TGTGCCAGCTCGCCGGGACAGGCCAATGAGCAGTTCTTC.